One and the same sample provided the 3 T cell receptor beta chains below, sequenced in a study of blood T cell repertoires in COVID-19. The protocol was immunoSEQ multiplex PCR, while the TCRdb copy is restricted to in-frame clones and leaves out a portion. The profile shows fewer than 200,000 clones, roughly 81% of them singletons. Sequencing input: peripheral blood. The source of these receptors is a woman at least 80 years old with COVID-19, enrolled during active disease.

The CDR3 DNA reads TGTGCCAGCAGGGAGACAGGGGAGGGCTACGAGCAGTACTTC. It is translated as CASRETGEGYEQYF. The chain links TRBV7-9 to TRBJ2-7, with a possible D match to TRBD1 (8 bases). The CDR3 totals 14 residues. Germline CDR1 SEHNR, CDR2 FQNEAQ (reference sequence). V was trimmed by 6 bases and J by 3 bases, leaving 15 bases between them.

J is TRBJ1-1 and V is TRBV24-1; TRBD1 aligns across 10 bases. The V segment lost 9 bases and the J segment 7 bases; nucleotides outside the gene matches: 7. CDR1 is KGHDR, CDR2 SFDVKD, per germline. The CDR3 loop spans 13 amino acids. The CDR3 region is CATSRTGGNEAFF. CDR3 nucleotide sequence: TGTGCCACCTCCCGGACAGGGGGTAATGAAGCTTTCTTT.

The chain combines TRBV10-1 with TRBJ1-2; perhaps TRBD1 as D (6 bases). CDR1 and CDR2 (germline): WNHNN, SYGVQD (reference sequence). Trimming removed 8 bases from V and 12 bases from J, with 28 bases in between. The CDR3 spans 15 residues. CDR3 residues: CASPNSFRGSTGNTF. The CDR3 DNA reads TGCGCCAGCCCCAATAGTTTCAGGGGCTCTACGGGGAACACCTTC.